These T cell receptor beta chains were read from a single sample in a study of tumor-infiltrating lymphocytes in primary liver carcinoma. MiXCR, applied by TCRdb to the multiplex PCR reads, yields one record per CDR3 protein. The sample carries about 180,000 distinct CDR3 sequences, less than 65% recorded once. Sequencing used peripheral blood. The receptors here all came from a man in his forties with primary liver carcinoma and hepatitis B virus infection. Each CDR3 is given with its conserved first and last residue. A D gene is named only where the DNA matches it firmly. Where a row states a size, it is once, few, many or the class of an expanded clone; other rows omit it.

cdr3_aa cdr3_nt v_call clone_size d_call j_call
CASSRRYEQYF TGTGCCAGCAGCCGGAGGTACGAGCAGTACTTC TRBV5-6 few . TRBJ2-7
CASTRGLAGYEQYF TGTGCCAGCACCAGGGGACTAGCGGGTTACGAGCAGTACTTC TRBV6-2/TRBV6-3 . TRBD2 TRBJ2-7
CSVRTSLDTGELFF TGCAGCGTAAGGACTAGCCTGGACACCGGGGAGCTGTTTTTT TRBV29-1 . TRBD2 TRBJ2-2
CASSLDQEGEQFF TGTGCCAGCAGCTTAGATCAAGAGGGTGAGCAGTTCTTC TRBV11-3 many . TRBJ2-1
CASTQPRDRLSTDTQYF TGTGCCAGCACCCAACCGCGGGACAGGCTTAGCACAGATACGCAGTATTTT TRBV25-1 . TRBD1 TRBJ2-3
CANSLAVSSSYEQYF TGTGCCAACAGCTTGGCTGTGTCTAGCTCCTACGAGCAGTACTTC TRBV11-2 . . TRBJ2-7
CAISDTSGDTEAFF TGTGCCATCAGTGATACCAGTGGGGACACTGAAGCTTTCTTT TRBV10-3 . . TRBJ1-1
CAIRTPRVGRPTSTDTQYF TGTGCCATCAGGACTCCTCGAGTCGGGAGACCTACTAGCACAGATACGCAGTATTTT TRBV11-2 . . TRBJ2-3
CASSFRRCAQPQHF TGTGCCAGCAGTTTCAGACGATGTGCTCAGCCCCAGCATTTT TRBV12-3/TRBV12-4 . . TRBJ1-5
CASSPVGGTVHEQYF TGTGCCAGCAGCCCGGTCGGGGGTACGGTCCATGAGCAGTACTTC TRBV5-8 . . TRBJ2-7
CASWFTEAFF TGTGCCAGTTGGTTCACTGAAGCTTTCTTT TRBV6-1 once . TRBJ1-1
CAIQREGSYEQYF TGTGCCATCCAGCGGGAGGGCTCCTACGAGCAGTACTTC TRBV10-3 . TRBD2 TRBJ2-7
CASSLARAFQETQYF TGTGCCAGCAGCTTAGCCAGAGCTTTCCAAGAGACCCAGTACTTC TRBV7-9 once . TRBJ2-5
CARSLELAGGYEHFF TGTGCCAGGAGCTTAGAACTAGCGGGAGGGTATGAGCACTTCTTC TRBV11-2 . TRBD2 TRBJ2-1
CASTVLMTAGEAQYF TGTGCCAGCACCGTACTAATGACAGCCGGGGAGGCCCAGTACTTC TRBV6-5 once . TRBJ2-5
CAISPYRGLYNERFF TGTGCCATCAGCCCCTACAGGGGACTTTACAATGAGCGGTTCTTC TRBV11-1 . . TRBJ2-1
CASSLVSARLLMTGELFF TGTGCCAGCAGTTTAGTCTCGGCCAGGCTTCTGATGACCGGGGAGCTGTTTTTT TRBV12-3/TRBV12-4 . . TRBJ2-2
CAIRTVDRNTEAFF TGTGCCATCAGGACCGTTGACCGAAACACTGAAGCTTTCTTT TRBV10-3 . . TRBJ1-1
CASSYGPRGGYTF TGTGCCAGTAGTTACGGCCCCAGGGGTGGCTACACCTTC TRBV6-6 . . TRBJ1-2
CASSLGENTDAFF TGTGCCAGTAGCTTAGGAGAGAACACTGATGCTTTCTTT TRBV11-2 . . TRBJ1-1
CASSEGQGLNTGELFF TGTGCCAGCAGTGAAGGGCAGGGTTTGAACACCGGGGAGCTGTTTTTT TRBV6-1 few . TRBJ2-2
CASSNPGQAYGQYF TGTGCCAGCTCAAACCCGGGACAAGCCTACGGGCAGTACTTC TRBV18 . . TRBJ2-7
CASSLVGGSQPKHF TGTGCCAGTAGCTTAGTGGGAGGGAGTCAGCCCAAGCATTTT TRBV11-2 . . TRBJ1-5
CVCSLTYGAYERYF TGTGTCTGCAGCTTAACCTACGGAGCCTACGAGCGGTACTTC TRBV11-2 . . TRBJ2-7
CVSSHPMGNEKLFF TGTGTCAGCAGTCATCCTATGGGTAATGAAAAACTGTTTTTT TRBV28 . . TRBJ1-4
CASSDWRKGKQFF TGTGCCAGCAGTGACTGGAGGAAGGGAAAACAGTTTTTT TRBV25-1 . . TRBJ1-4
CSWVQGSYNEQFF TGTTCCTGGGTTCAAGGTTCCTACAATGAGCAGTTCTTC TRBV30 . . TRBJ2-1
CASSLEAGFYEQYF TGCGCCAGCAGCTTAGAGGCTGGGTTCTACGAGCAGTACTTC TRBV11-2 once . TRBJ2-7
CTSSQAPGTGKETQYF TGCACCAGCAGCCAAGCCCCCGGGACAGGGAAAGAGACCCAGTACTTC TRBV4-1 . TRBD1 TRBJ2-5